This T cell receptor beta chain was recovered during a study of T cell responses to AZD1222 COVID-19 vaccine. TCRdb's copy holds only in-frame clones and misses some; the assay was immunoSEQ multiplex PCR. The sample yields 75,000 to 100,000 clones, about 85% seen once. The CDR3 is 14 residues long. The genes are TRBV1 and TRBJ2-6; no DNA check was done on the table's D call, TRBD2. TRBV1 is an annotated pseudogene. The TCR comes from an adult in good health. The sample in question was peripheral blood, obtained on day 0 of AZD1222 vaccination. The CDR3, as DNA: TGCACCAGCAGTCTCGATAGTCGGGCCAACGTCCTGACTTTC. The encoded protein is CTSSLDSRANVLTF.